Presented here are 10 T cell receptor beta chains from one specimen sequenced in a study of shared clonotypes between healthy human individuals. Assay used: immunoSEQ multiplex PCR; TCRdb lists only in-frame clones, some missing. The sample gives more than 1 million clones, more than 75% of which show up once; around 0.47% is in the top ten. Input material: memory CD4+ T cells from PBMCs. As to subset: CD45RA-negative fraction. The receptors were gathered from a man in his late teens or twenties in good health. Some clones in this sample may be carry-over from other donors' samples.

This chain links TRBV7-2 with TRBJ1-5; D remains unclear. This CDR3 comprises 14 residues. Trimming removed 1 base from V and 3 bases from J, with 7 bases in between. Germline lookup yields CDR1 SGHTA and CDR2 FQGNSA. The CDR3 sequence: CASSLEAVNQPQHF. DNA of the CDR3: TGTGCCAGCAGCTTAGAGGCGGTCAATCAGCCCCAGCATTTT.

This chain joins TRBV6-6 and TRBJ2-2; possible D gene TRBD1, 5 bases. V dropped 0 bases and J dropped 6 bases, with 11 bases sitting between them. The CDR3 runs to 15 residues. Per the germline V gene, CDR1 is MNHNY and CDR2 is SVGAGI (reference sequence). The CDR3 is CASSYSSLGAGELFF. CDR3 in DNA: TGTGCCAGCAGTTACTCGAGTTTAGGGGCCGGGGAGCTGTTTTTT.

The chain recombines TRBV7-9 with TRBJ1-2, with D possibly being TRBD1 (6 bases). In germline, CDR1 is SEHNR, CDR2 FQNEAQ (reference sequence). CDR3 length: 14 amino acids. V lost 5 bases, J lost 0 bases, and 10 bases lay in between. The CDR3 is CASSGGSPNYGYTF. In DNA, the CDR3 is TGTGCCAGCAGCGGGGGCTCCCCTAACTATGGCTACACCTTC.

Notes on this clone: The junction shows a germline mismatch at one end, possibly a read error. The sample has other DNA sequences that encode this CDR3 too. The J gene is TRBJ2-2, the V gene TRBV19, with 8 bases that match TRBD1. The CDR3 is 14 residues long. Germline CDR1 and CDR2: LNHDA and SQIVND (reference sequence). The chain's CDR3 is CASSLDRGTGELFF. The CDR3 coding sequence is TGTGCCAGTAGTCTAGACAGGGGCACCGGGGAGCTGTTTTTT.

The genes are TRBV29-1 and TRBJ1-3, with no clear D. In germline, CDR1 is SQVTM, CDR2 ANQGSEA. Trimming cost V 6 bases and J 5 bases, with 8 bases left between them. The CDR3 is made up of 11 amino acids. The CDR3 bases are TGCAGCGTGCAACTAAGAAACACCATATATTTT. Translating it yields CSVQLRNTIYF.

The J gene is TRBJ2-3, the V gene TRBV7-6; D perhaps matches TRBD2 (5 bases). CDR1 is SGHVS and CDR2 is FNYEAQ in the germline V gene. V gave up 4 bases and J gave up 4 bases, with 12 bases separating them. The CDR3 consists of 14 residues. The CDR3 region is CASSSPVGADTQYF. In nucleotides, the CDR3 is TGTGCCAGCAGCTCCCCGGTCGGGGCAGATACGCAGTATTTT.

J is TRBJ1-2 and V is TRBV10-2; D ambiguous. The germline V gene encodes CDR1 WSHSY and CDR2 SAAADI. The CDR3 loop spans 13 amino acids. Trimming cost V 5 bases and J 4 bases, with 11 bases left between them. CDR3 loop: CASSPDISYGYTF. The CDR3 region has the DNA TGCGCCAGCAGTCCCGACATATCCTATGGCTACACCTTC.

Comments on this clone: The sample carries other DNA sequences with the same CDR3. CDR3 residues: CASSLNSGANTGELFF. In nucleotides, the CDR3 is TGTGCCAGCAGCTTAAATAGCGGAGCGAACACCGGGGAGCTGTTTTTT. The rearrangement links TRBV7-2 to TRBJ2-2, with TRBD2 as a possible D gene (6 bases). Germline CDR1 SGHTA, CDR2 FQGNSA. This CDR3 comprises 16 residues. Trimming removed 2 bases at V and 0 bases at J, with 10 bases between.

The V call is TRBV4-3, the J call TRBJ1-4, with 7 bases identical to TRBD1. With 2 bases clipped from V and 5 bases from J, the junction kept 11 bases outside the gene matches. The CDR3 is made up of 17 amino acids. Per germline, CDR1 LGHNA and CDR2 YSLEER. CDR3 sequence: CASSQKLRQGLNEKLFF. The DNA for the CDR3 is TGCGCCAGCAGCCAAAAACTCAGACAGGGATTGAATGAAAAACTGTTTTTT.

On this clone: The sample holds other DNA sequences that translate to the same CDR3. This sequence joins TRBV7-8 and TRBJ1-2, with 7 bases aligning to TRBD1. The CDR3 runs 14 residues. Germline lookup yields CDR1 SGHVS and CDR2 FQNEAQ. The ends lost 1 base at V and 2 bases at J; junction bases unmatched: 1. The CDR3 is CASSLGTGNYGYTF. CDR3 coding DNA: TGTGCCAGCAGCTTAGGGACAGGCAACTATGGCTACACCTTC.